This T cell receptor beta chain was retrieved from a study of blood T cells in healthy people across ages. The CDR3 totals 11 residues. Germline CDR1 and CDR2: SQVTM and ANQGSEA. Total RNA extracted from each sample amounted to at least 5 micrograms. Study-level findings and limits: Diversity was higher, and naive CD4+ cells more numerous, in long-lived donors than in aged donors. Unsorted PBMCs prevented conclusive naive versus antigen-experienced comparison. There was a strong correlation between TCR beta diversity and naive T cell percentage.

A second PCR, run for about 6 to 11 cycles, used a sample-barcoded 5' primer plus a J-beta primer mix. TCRdb reprocessed the 5' RACE reads via MiXCR and lists one record per CDR3 protein. Here the sample spans roughly 800,000 distinct CDR3 sequences, roughly 40% being singletons. Points on this clonotype: Its specificity is unknown.

The gene calls are TRBV29-1 and TRBJ2-3, with TRBD1 as a possible D gene (5 bases). Sequencing input: blood. This TCR derives from a man in his late teens or twenties in good health. CDR3 residues: CSGGQTDTQYF. The CDR3 coding sequence is TGCAGTGGTGGACAAACAGATACGCAGTATTTT.